Detailed here is one TCR beta chain. Its cognate antigen is unknown. The CDR3 loop spans 13 amino acids. Germline CDR1 is MNHEY and CDR2 is SMNVEV (reference sequence). With V trimmed by 6 bases and J by 4 bases, 4 bases remained unmatched. These data come from a study of T cell responses to AZD1222 COVID-19 vaccine. Overall study findings and caveats: Reportedly, nearly half of unique spike TCRs recognized epitopes outside B.1.351/B.1.1.7 mutations.

Measured with immunoSEQ multiplex PCR; TCRdb has only the in-frame clones, and not every one. This sample has about 140,000 clones, with about 92% found just once. The chain joins TRBV27 to TRBJ2-7; 9 nucleotides align to TRBD1. Here the sequenced sample was peripheral blood, taken after recovery from COVID-19. The sequence derives from an adult who had recovered from COVID-19. CDR3 DNA: TGTGCCAGCAGGGGACAGGGAGATTACGAGCAGTACTTC. Translating it yields CASRGQGDYEQYF.